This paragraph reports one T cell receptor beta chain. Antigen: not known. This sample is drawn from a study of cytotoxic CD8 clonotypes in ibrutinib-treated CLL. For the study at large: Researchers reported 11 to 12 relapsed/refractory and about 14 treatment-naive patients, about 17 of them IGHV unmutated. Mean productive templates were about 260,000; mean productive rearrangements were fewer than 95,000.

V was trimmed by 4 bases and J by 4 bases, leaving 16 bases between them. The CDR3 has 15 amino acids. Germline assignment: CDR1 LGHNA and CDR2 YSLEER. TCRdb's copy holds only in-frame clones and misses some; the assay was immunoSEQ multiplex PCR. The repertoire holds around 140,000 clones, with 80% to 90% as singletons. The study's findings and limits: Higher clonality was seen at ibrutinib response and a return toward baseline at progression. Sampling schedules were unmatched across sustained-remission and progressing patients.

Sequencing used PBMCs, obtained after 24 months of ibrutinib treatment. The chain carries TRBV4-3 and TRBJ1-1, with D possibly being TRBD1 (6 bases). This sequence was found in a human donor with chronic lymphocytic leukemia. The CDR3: CASSPSRGGITEAFF. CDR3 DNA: TGCGCCAGCAGCCCATCCCGAGGGGGGATCACTGAAGCTTTCTTT.